This T cell receptor beta chain was identified during a study of identical twins. Study findings and constraints: Out-of-frame alpha sequences that twins shared showed excess low generation probability. Researchers caution that invariant MAIT and iNKT cells could partly confound zero-insertion analyses. Cross-sectional statistics, not tracking of the same donors, supported the conclusions.

Notes on this clonotype: Its specificity is not known.

cDNA carried unique molecular identifiers, and a universal primer site was added by template switching. From the 5' RACE reads, TCRdb called clonotypes with MiXCR, one entry per CDR3 protein. The profile shows around 240,000 distinct CDR3 sequences, 10% of them singletons. This sequence originates from a man aged 45-65 years in good health. Source material: memory T cells sorted from blood.

This CDR3 is CASSLSLRKNYGYTF. Written as DNA, the CDR3 is TGTGCCAGCAGTTTATCTTTAAGGAAAAACTATGGCTACACCTTC. This rearrangement joins TRBV27 to TRBJ1-2; D uncertain. Trimming stripped 0 bases from V and 2 bases from J, with 10 bases between. CDR1 and CDR2 (germline): MNHEY, SMNVEV (reference sequence). The CDR3 covers 15 residues.